Sequencing of this T cell receptor (beta chain) was carried out in a study of T cell responses to AZD1222 COVID-19 vaccine (dated by TCRdb to the early 2020s). For context, the study as a whole: Because spike-specific TCR depth and breadth did not differ between the two schedules, AZD1222 recipients who got a second dose at roughly 4 weeks were pooled with those who got a second dose at roughly 12 weeks. Trial participants were enrolled by age into subgroups of 18-55, 56-69 and 70-plus years, and around 140, 26 and 57 TCR-sequenced participants, respectively, were included in these subgroups. A total of 233 trial participants underwent TCR sequencing, of whom about 200 received two doses of AZD1222 and some 25 received two doses of the MenACWY control vaccine. What the work shows at the level of the full study, not this receptor alone: Because no samples from the day 14 peak response were available, repertoires could be characterized only after the peak T cell response. The whole spike protein was spanned by vaccine-associated CD4 TCRs, and dominant responses were seen in regions 160-218 and 743-854. Reportedly, almost half of the unique spike-specific TCRs recognized epitopes lying outside the regions that are mutated in the B.1.351 and B.1.1.7 variants. Participants were mostly white British and included more females than males, and it was suggested by the authors that clonal diversity may have been underestimated. After two AZD1222 doses, both the breadth and the depth of spike-specific TCRs were significantly higher than at day 0 and than in MenACWY recipients. Conclusions about previously exposed vaccinees are limited, since just a handful of AZD1222 recipients were seropositive for SARS-CoV-2 at baseline. The 56-69-year group was small, and its depth increase did not reach significance, likely because of low power.

On this clone itself: Its antigen is currently not known. Base-call qualities are not available, and no considerably larger clone is one nucleotide away.

Per the germline V gene, LGHNA is the CDR1 and YNFKEQ is the CDR2. Cut back by 4 bases and 2 bases, the V and J ends lie 12 bases apart. Taken from cysteine to phenylalanine, the CDR3 has 14 residues. Just CDR3 DNA is preserved here, 42 bases in frame from base 1. This specimen's time point label, per the study, means: baseline before first vaccination. Vaccinee samples were obtained from the UK trials COV001 and COV002, which included a single-blind randomized controlled phase 2/3 trial of AZD1222 (ChAdOx1 nCoV-19) in healthy adults. For TCRbeta chain sequencing, PBMC samples from trial participants were taken at day 0 and at day 28 after the second dose. The CDR3 regions of human TCRbeta chains were subjected to immunosequencing. Processing in the source paper ran as follows. Repertoire TCRs were matched against a reference library of SARS-CoV-2-specific TCRs generated with the MIRA antigen-specificity platform. Breadth meant the fraction of unique TCRs that were SARS-CoV-2-associated, whereas depth meant the fraction of total T cells that were SARS-CoV-2-associated. Using the MIRA data, each spike-specific TCR was assigned both to the spike region to which the TCR was reactive and to a CD4 or CD8 class. Log10-transformed breadth and depth values were compared by one-way ANOVA with Sidak's multiple comparisons tests. What TCRdb holds here is the immuneACCESS table cut down to in-frame rearrangements. Part of the clones is not present; checked against another copy, under half of the missing clones reflect an unresolved V gene, and the others are unexplained. The V and J calls and clone size were taken over from that table, and D and trimming were inferred from the DNA. The sample table holds 120,000 or so clones, of which 75% to 90% were seen once. The ten most abundant clones make up approximately 1.5% of the sample.

This receptor was identified in an adult in good health. The sequence joins TRBV4-2 to TRBJ2-7, with the D call perhaps TRBD1 or TRBD2, each one matching 5 bases. The material was peripheral blood, obtained on day 0 of AZD1222 vaccination. The CDR3 amino acid sequence is: CASSRDGEPYEQYF. The bases read TGTGCCAGCAGCCGGGACGGGGAACCCTACGAGCAGTACTTC.